Each of the 26 T cell receptor beta chains below was sequenced from the same sample in a study of blood T cells in healthy people across ages. It was with a sample-barcoded 5' primer and a J-beta primer mix that a second PCR of roughly 6 to 12 cycles was run. From the 5' RACE reads, TCRdb called clonotypes with MiXCR, one entry per CDR3 protein. This table has roughly 2 million distinct CDR3 sequences, around 50% appearing once. The sequenced sample consisted of blood. These receptors came from a woman aged 40 to 49 in good health.

The CDR3 here is CASSLAAVTVNTEAFF. CDR3 sequence (DNA): TGTGCCAGCAGCTTAGCTGCGGTGACGGTGAACACTGAAGCTTTCTTT. The chain carries TRBV11-2 and TRBJ1-1; D unresolved. Germline V gene lookup returns CDR1 SGHAT and CDR2 FQNNGV. This CDR3 contains 16 residues. With 1 base removed from V and 0 bases from J, the gap between germline ends came to 12 bases.

This rearrangement joins TRBV4-3 to TRBJ2-5; weak D call: TRBD1 (6 bases). The V gene lost 0 bases and the J gene lost 11 bases, with 22 bases spanning the gap. The CDR3 has 16 amino acids. The germline V gene has CDR1 LGHNA and CDR2 YSLEER. DNA for the CDR3: TGCGCCAGCAGCCAAGAGTGGGGGCGCCGGGCCAATGAGCAGTACTTC. Its translation: CASSQEWGRRANEQYF.

The genes are TRBV2 and TRBJ1-2, with D possibly being TRBD1 (5 bases). Germline V gene sequence: CDR1 SNHLY, CDR2 FYNNEI. V lost 7 bases and J 2 bases, leaving 14 bases between the germline ends. There are 14 residues in the CDR3. The CDR3 reads CASKIPQVNYGYTF. The DNA for the CDR3 is TGTGCCAGCAAAATTCCACAGGTCAACTATGGCTACACCTTC.

V is TRBV4-1 and J is TRBJ1-2; no clear D. Per germline, CDR1 MGHRA and CDR2 YSYEKL. This CDR3 has 15 amino acids. V was clipped by 0 bases and J by 2 bases, with 10 bases between them. The CDR3, as DNA: TGCGCCAGCAGCCAAGAATGGGTCCCCAACTATGGCTACACCTTC. It codes for CASSQEWVPNYGYTF.

The chain couples TRBV7-2 to TRBJ2-4; D may correspond to TRBD1 or TRBD2 (5 bases each). The DNA matches TRBJ2-5 better at its end, which makes the J call doubtful. CDR1 is SGHTA and CDR2 is FQGNSA in the germline V gene. The CDR3 runs to 15 residues. CDR3 sequence: CASSREGTIQETQYF. The CDR3 region has the DNA TGTGCCAGCAGCCGGGAAGGGACGATTCAAGAGACCCAGTACTTC.

The genes are TRBV7-2 and TRBJ1-5; maybe TRBD1 (6 bases). CDR1 is SGHTA and CDR2 is FQGNSA in the germline V gene. The CDR3 covers 15 residues. Deletions cut 0 bases from V and 5 bases from J, with 11 bases between. DNA of the CDR3: TGTGCCAGCAGCTTAGCGCGTACAGGGCATCAGCCCCAGCATTTT. This encodes CASSLARTGHQPQHF.

This clonotype appeared a few times. The rearrangement uses TRBV6-2 or TRBV6-3 and TRBJ2-1, with 7 nucleotides matching TRBD2. This CDR3 region has 13 residues. Losses at the gene ends were 8 bases for V and 10 bases for J; bases not matched to a gene: 11. Germline V gene lookup returns CDR1 MNHEY and CDR2 SVGEGT. The CDR3 spells CASHWAAGEEQFF. As DNA, the CDR3 is TGTGCCAGCCATTGGGCGGCGGGGGAAGAGCAGTTCTTC.

The chain carries TRBV29-1 and TRBJ2-3; TRBD2 matches at 12 bases. With 4 bases clipped from V and 1 base from J, the junction kept 15 bases outside the gene matches. The CDR3 runs to 19 residues. The germline V gene encodes CDR1 SQVTM and CDR2 ANQGSEA. As DNA, the CDR3 is TGCAGCGTTGTCCCTGGTGGGCTAGCGGGGGGGCCGGGCACAGATACGCAGTATTTT. Protein sequence: CSVVPGGLAGGPGTDTQYF.

The table lists this clonotype with a few counts. The chain carries TRBV7-9 and TRBJ2-4; 7 bases agree with TRBD1. The closer fit of TRBJ2-7 to the DNA end suggests the J call may be wrong. There are 16 residues in the CDR3. CDR1 SEHNR and CDR2 FQNEAQ come from the germline V gene (reference sequence). The CDR3 region has the DNA TGTGCCAGCAGCTTATCCGGGACAGCCTTAGGTTACGAGCAGTACTTC. Translated: CASSLSGTALGYEQYF.

This clonotype was seen a handful of times. V is TRBV6-2 or TRBV6-3 and J is TRBJ2-5; no firm D call. Trimming stripped 0 bases from V and 11 bases from J, with 16 bases between. The CDR3 length is 14 residues. Germline V gene sequence: CDR1 MNHEY, CDR2 SVGEGT. Here the CDR3 DNA reads TGTGCCAGCAGTTACTCGGGTCCAGGAAGAGAGCAGTACTTC. This translates into CASSYSGPGREQYF.

This clonotype has just a few counts. CDR3 nucleotide sequence: TGTGCCAGCAGTCCCGGGGCAGGGGCGGGATACGAGCAGTACTTC. Its translation: CASSPGAGAGYEQYF. The V call is TRBV28, the J call TRBJ2-5; either TRBD1 or TRBD2 may fit D (6 bases each). The J call could be wrong; TRBJ2-7 is a better fit for the DNA end. The CDR3 is 15 amino acids. The germline V gene encodes CDR1 MDHEN and CDR2 SYDVKM.

V usage is TRBV5-1 and J usage is TRBJ2-1, with 7 bases fitting TRBD2. V lost 0 bases to trimming and J lost 6 bases; unmatched junction nucleotides: 9. Germline V lookup: CDR1 SGHRS, CDR2 YFSETQ. The CDR3 is made up of 16 amino acids. CDR3 region: CASSLVGGKKGNEQFF. The CDR3 nucleotides read TGCGCCAGCAGCTTGGTGGGGGGGAAGAAAGGCAATGAGCAGTTCTTC. The entire variable domain, with the rest obtained from reference TRBV5-1 and TRBJ2-1, is as follows: KAGVTQTPRYLIKTRGQQVTLSCSPISGHRSVSWYQQTPGQGLQFLFEYFSETQRNKGNFPGRFSGRQFSNSRSEMNVSTLELGDSALYLCASSLVGGKKGNEQFFGPGTRLTVL.

This clonotype occurred a few times. This chain joins TRBV27 and TRBJ2-5, with 7 bases aligning to TRBD1. CDR3 length: 18 residues. V lost 0 bases and J lost 0; bases outside the gene matches: 10. Per germline, CDR1 MNHEY and CDR2 SMNVEV (reference sequence). In DNA, the CDR3 is TGTGCCAGCAGTTTATCGGTAGGGCAGGGGGAGTACCAAGAGACCCAGTACTTC. Translated, it gives CASSLSVGQGEYQETQYF.

The V and J genes are TRBV29-1 and TRBJ2-7; D remains unclear. The CDR3 extends over 12 amino acids. Trimming took off 4 bases at V and 1 base at J, with 8 bases between the two ends. Germline V gene data show CDR1 as SQVTM and CDR2 as ANQGSEA. CDR3 coding DNA: TGCAGCGTTGTTGGGTATTCCTACGAGCAGTACTTC. Its translation: CSVVGYSYEQYF.

This clonotype was found a few times. V gene TRBV10-2 combines with J gene TRBJ2-7; 7 nucleotides align to TRBD2. Germline-derived CDR1 and CDR2 are WSHSY and SAAADI. This CDR3 has 13 residues. V lost 6 bases and J lost 9; bases outside the gene matches: 11. In DNA form, the CDR3 reads TGCGCCAGCAGACGTGGACTAGGAGAGGGGCAGTACTTC. Amino acid sequence: CASRRGLGEGQYF.

The chain links TRBV4-3 to TRBJ2-2; 10 bases align to TRBD1. CDR1 is LGHNA and CDR2 is YSLEER in the germline V gene. Unmatched junction bases numbered 8, after V lost 0 bases and J lost 4 bases. This CDR3 is built from 18 residues. The DNA for the CDR3 is TGCGCCAGCAGCCAAGAAGCGACAGGGGGCGCTTTCACCGGGGAGCTGTTTTTT. As protein: CASSQEATGGAFTGELFF.

This clonotype showed up just a few times. V is TRBV5-1 and J is TRBJ2-4, with 10 bases that match TRBD1. This CDR3 contains 14 residues. Trimming cost V 2 bases and J 7 bases; bases outside gene matches: 3. The V gene's germline CDR1 is SGHRS and CDR2 YFSETQ. CDR3 amino acids: CASSFSDRGNIQYF. CDR3 coding DNA: TGCGCCAGCAGCTTTTCGGACAGGGGGAACATTCAGTACTTC.

V is TRBV15 and J is TRBJ2-7; TRBD1 aligns across 9 bases. The assigned J gene may be wrong: the sequence end matches TRBJ2-5 better. The CDR3 sequence is 15 residues long. Germline V gene lookup returns CDR1 LNHNV and CDR2 YYDKDF (reference sequence). CDR3 sequence reads: CATSDSHRGPKTQYF. CDR3 in DNA: TGTGCCACCAGCGACAGTCACAGGGGGCCCAAGACCCAGTACTTC.

This clonotype was counted many times. This CDR3 is CSVEGQEETQYF. CDR3 nucleotide sequence: TGCAGCGTTGAAGGACAGGAAGAGACCCAGTACTTC. The rearrangement uses TRBV29-1 and TRBJ2-5; a weak D match, TRBD1 (6 bases). In germline, CDR1 is SQVTM, CDR2 ANQGSEA. V gave up 1 base and J gave up 3 bases, with 6 bases separating them. This CDR3 is 12 amino acids long.

In this sample, this clonotype turned up a few times. The chain carries TRBV11-2 and TRBJ2-4; unclear D gene. This CDR3 has 12 amino acids. Germline assignment: CDR1 SGHAT and CDR2 FQNNGV. Deletions cut 4 bases from V and 3 bases from J, with 4 bases between. CDR3 sequence (DNA): TGTGCCAGCAGCTATGTCAAAAACATTCAGTACTTC. It is translated as CASSYVKNIQYF.

This clonotype was detected once. The chain employs TRBV6-5 and TRBJ2-2, with 7 bases lining up with TRBD1. The CDR3 consists of 15 residues. Germline loops: CDR1 MNHEY, CDR2 SVGAGI. Trimming removed 4 bases from V and 4 bases from J; junction bases left unmatched: 6. DNA for the CDR3: TGTGCCAGCAGTTCACAAGGACAGGTCACCGGGGAGCTGTTTTTT. It specifies CASSSQGQVTGELFF.

The rearrangement joins TRBV28 to TRBJ2-7; no reliable D call. This CDR3 has 10 amino acids. Per the germline V gene, CDR1 is MDHEN and CDR2 is SYDVKM. V dropped 8 bases and J dropped 3 bases, with 5 bases sitting between them. Here the CDR3 reads CASRLYEQYF. CDR3 bases: TGTGCCAGCCGTCTCTACGAGCAGTACTTC.

This clonotype was counted a few times. V usage is TRBV5-1 and J usage is TRBJ2-7, with 7 bases matching TRBD1. Germline V lookup: CDR1 SGHRS, CDR2 YFSETQ. J gave up 0 bases and V 4 bases, and 7 bases lay outside the gene matches. The CDR3 covers 15 residues. This CDR3 reads CASSSTGDNSYEQYF. CDR3 nucleotides: TGCGCCAGCAGCAGTACAGGGGATAACTCCTACGAGCAGTACTTC.

This clonotype was counted only a few times. The genes are TRBV2 and TRBJ2-4; D gene uncertain. V lost 10 bases and J 0 bases, leaving 7 bases between the germline ends. The CDR3 runs 12 residues. The germline CDR1 and CDR2 sequences are SNHLY and FYNNEI. This CDR3 is CATRRAKNIQYF. CDR3 nucleotides: TGTGCCACCCGTAGAGCCAAAAACATTCAGTACTTC.

Here the CDR3 reads CAGGTGELFF. CDR3 DNA: TGTGCCGGAGGCACCGGGGAGCTGTTTTTT. The genes are TRBV6-9 and TRBJ2-2; perhaps TRBD2 as D (5 bases). Trimming cost V 11 bases and J 4 bases, with 5 bases left between them. Germline CDR1 reads MNHGY; CDR2 reads SVAAGI. The CDR3 contains 10 residues.

This clonotype occurred a few times. The chain has TRBV27 and TRBJ2-5, with D unresolved. From germline, CDR1 is MNHEY and CDR2 SMNVEV (reference sequence). Trimming took 4 bases from V and 0 from J, leaving 6 bases between them. CDR3 length: 13 amino acids. The CDR3 DNA follows: TGTGCCAGCAGTTCGCGGTACCAAGAGACCCAGTACTTC. Amino acids: CASSSRYQETQYF.